The 21 T cell receptor beta chains listed next were all sequenced from one sample in a study of blood T cells in healthy people across ages. Primed by a sample-barcoded 5' primer and a J-beta primer mix, a second PCR proceeded for about 7 to 11 cycles. Each CDR3 protein is one row after TCRdb ran MiXCR on the 5' RACE reads. The sample records hundreds of thousands of distinct CDR3 sequences, around 43% being singletons. Sequenced sample: blood. The receptor source for this set is a man older than 75 in good health.

This clonotype has just a few counts. J is TRBJ2-7 and V is TRBV7-2; possible D gene TRBD1, 5 bases. CDR1 and CDR2 (germline): SGHTA, FQGNSA. Trimming pared 2 bases from V and 3 bases from J, leaving 11 bases between. The CDR3 contains 14 residues. DNA of the CDR3: TGTGCCAGCAGCTTACACCAGGGTCTCTACGAGCAGTACTTC. Translating gives CASSLHQGLYEQYF.

CDR3 region: CASSLWSISTQTGRGDTQYF. Written as DNA, the CDR3 is TGTGCCAGCAGCTTATGGAGTATCTCCACCCAGACAGGGAGGGGAGATACGCAGTATTTT. The chain carries TRBV11-2 and TRBJ2-3, with D possibly called TRBD1 or TRBD2 (7 bases each). Per germline, CDR1 SGHAT and CDR2 FQNNGV. Trimming took off 2 bases at V and 5 bases at J, with 29 bases between the two ends. The CDR3 has 20 residues.

There are many counts of this clonotype. The genes are TRBV20-1 and TRBJ2-4; D possibly corresponds to TRBD2 (6 bases). This CDR3 has 14 residues. V was clipped by 4 bases and J by 3 bases, with 13 bases between them. Germline V gene sequence: CDR1 DFQATT, CDR2 SNEGSKA (reference sequence). The DNA of the CDR3 is TGCAGTGCTAAGGAGGGCGAGGGCAAAAACATTCAGTACTTC. This codes for CSAKEGEGKNIQYF.

The chain carries TRBV20-1 and TRBJ2-4, with TRBD1 identical over 7 bases. The better agreement between TRBJ2-7 and the DNA end casts doubt on the J call. The CDR3 covers 15 residues. Germline lookup yields CDR1 DFQATT and CDR2 SNEGSKA (reference sequence). The CDR3 loop is CSAKKTGLIPYEQYF. For the CDR3, the DNA is TGCAGTGCCAAGAAGACAGGGTTGATCCCCTACGAGCAGTACTTC.

This clonotype was seen a few times. The rearrangement uses TRBV20-1 and TRBJ2-3; TRBD2 agrees at 8 bases. This CDR3 is 12 amino acids long. V shed 7 bases and J 6 bases; nucleotides not matched to a gene: 6. Germline loops: CDR1 DFQATT, CDR2 SNEGSKA (reference sequence). DNA for the CDR3: TGCAGTGGTCCGGGACTAGGGGATACGCAGTATTTT. Protein product: CSGPGLGDTQYF.

V gene TRBV7-9 combines with J gene TRBJ2-6; either TRBD1 or TRBD2 may fit D (5 bases each). The V end lost 3 bases, the J end lost 2 bases, and 14 bases lay between the germline ends. This CDR3 contains 17 residues. Germline V lookup: CDR1 SEHNR, CDR2 FQNEAQ (reference sequence). As DNA, the CDR3 is TGTGCCAGCAGCTTTGGGGGACGTGTTACTGGGGCCAACGTCCTGACTTTC. It encodes CASSFGGRVTGANVLTF. Together with reference TRBV7-9 and TRBJ2-6, the CDR3 gives the full variable domain: DTGVSQNPRHKITKRGQNVTFRCDPISEHNRLYWYRQTLGQGPEFLTYFQNEAQLEKSRLLSDRFSAERPKGSFSTLEIQRTEQGDSAMYLCASSFGGRVTGANVLTFGAGSRLTVL.

The chain is built from TRBV14 and TRBJ2-5; D perhaps matches TRBD1 (5 bases). Looked up from germline, CDR1 is SGHDN and CDR2 is FVKESK. Trimming stripped 1 base from V and 1 base from J, with 13 bases between. The CDR3 spans 16 residues. In DNA form, the CDR3 reads TGTGCCAGCAGCCAAGGATTCAGGGATCCCCAAGAGACCCAGTACTTC. Translated: CASSQGFRDPQETQYF.

The chain combines TRBV20-1 with TRBJ2-3, with D possibly matching TRBD2 (6 bases). This CDR3 is 13 amino acids long. V was pared by 5 bases and J by 14 bases, with 23 bases between. Germline V CDR1 and CDR2: DFQATT, SNEGSKA (reference sequence). The CDR3 sequence: CSASGGRERYAYF. CDR3 sequence (DNA): TGCAGTGCTTCCGGGGGTAGGGAGAGATACGCGTATTTT.

V gene TRBV19 combines with J gene TRBJ2-7, with 8 nucleotides matching TRBD1. J lost 3 bases, V lost 4 bases, and 5 bases had no gene match. The V gene's germline CDR1 is LNHDA and CDR2 SQIVND (reference sequence). The CDR3 is made up of 14 amino acids. CDR3 nucleotides: TGTGCCAGTAGTAAGGGGACAGGCGGCTACGAGCAGTACTTC. Its protein is CASSKGTGGYEQYF. The entire variable domain, with the rest obtained from reference TRBV19 and TRBJ2-7, is as follows: DGGITQSPKYLFRKEGQNVTLSCEQNLNHDAMYWYRQDPGQGLRLIYYSQIVNDFQKGDIAEGYSVSREKKESFPLTVTSAQKNPTAFYLCASSKGTGGYEQYFGPGTRLTVT.

Worth noting for this clonotype: A read error is possible here, since a much larger clone lies one base away. The chain employs TRBV20-1 and TRBJ2-3; a weak D match, TRBD2 (6 bases). V was cut by 3 bases and J by 2 bases, with 15 bases left in between. From germline, CDR1 is DFQATT and CDR2 SNEGSKA (reference sequence). CDR3 length equals 15 residues. The CDR3 spells CSARGVGGNTDTQYF. The CDR3, as DNA: TGCAGTGCTAGGGGCGTCGGGGGTAACACAGATACGCAGTATTTT.

A note on this clonotype: Since a much larger clone is just one base distant, this may be a read error. CDR3 coding DNA: TGTGCCAGCAGCTTAACCCAACCTCCCTTTAAGCAGTTCTTC. This codes for CASSLTQPPFKQFF. J is TRBJ2-1 and V is TRBV7-9; D unresolved. V dropped 2 bases and J dropped 11 bases, with 16 bases sitting between them. Germline CDR1 is SEHNR and CDR2 is FQNEAQ (reference sequence). There are 14 residues in the CDR3.

This clonotype has a single count. One junction end disagrees with the germline gene, perhaps due to a read error. The rearrangement links TRBV20-1 to TRBJ2-3; D perhaps matches TRBD2 (5 bases). Looked up from germline, CDR1 is DFQATT and CDR2 is SNEGSKA (reference sequence). The CDR3 runs 13 residues. DNA of the CDR3: TGCAGTACTAGAGATCAGGGCACAGATACGCAGTATTTT. Its protein product is CSTRDQGTDTQYF.

Of note for this clonotype: The junction does not match germline at one end; this may be a read error. The rearrangement uses TRBV3-1 and TRBJ2-3; the D is unclear. The CDR3 extends over 13 amino acids. Germline V lookup: CDR1 LGHDT, CDR2 YNNKEL (reference sequence). In DNA form, the CDR3 reads TGTGCCGGCAGCCAGCAAAAGGGAAATACGCAGTATTTT. Protein: CAGSQQKGNTQYF.

The table lists this clonotype with many counts. The genes are TRBV30 and TRBJ2-7, with 7 bases lining up with TRBD2. This CDR3 has 14 residues. The J segment lost 2 bases and the V segment lost 4 bases, leaving 8 bases of the junction unmatched. Germline CDR1 is GTSNPN and CDR2 is SVGIG (reference sequence). This CDR3 is CAWNRGTTAYEQYF. The CDR3 DNA is TGTGCCTGGAACAGAGGGACTACTGCCTACGAGCAGTACTTC.

The chain uses TRBV28 and TRBJ2-5; either TRBD1 or TRBD2 may fit D (5 bases each). Germline V gene lookup returns CDR1 MDHEN and CDR2 SYDVKM. With 3 bases removed from V and 4 bases from J, the gap between germline ends came to 18 bases. This CDR3 region has 16 residues. The CDR3 nucleotides read TGTGCCAGCAGTTTCTACTATGGGGGAATGGGAGAGACCCAGTACTTC. Protein product: CASSFYYGGMGETQYF.

This clonotype was detected a few times. The gene calls are TRBV25-1 and TRBJ1-2; 9 bases align to TRBD1. J was trimmed by 3 bases and V by 5 bases; bases with no gene match: 4. The CDR3 sequence is 14 residues long. CDR1 is MGHDK and CDR2 is SYGVNS in the germline V gene. CDR3 protein: CASSLGQGHYGYTF. The CDR3 bases are TGTGCCAGCAGTTTGGGACAGGGCCACTATGGCTACACCTTC.

This chain joins TRBV5-1 and TRBJ2-4, with D perhaps TRBD2 (5 bases). Trimming pared 0 bases from V and 9 bases from J, leaving 16 bases between. The CDR3 has 15 residues. Germline values: CDR1 SGHRS, CDR2 YFSETQ. In DNA, the CDR3 is TGCGCCAGCAGCTTGGCCGCGATCGAGGGCGGCATTCAGTACTTC. As protein: CASSLAAIEGGIQYF.

The V and J genes are TRBV7-9 and TRBJ2-3, with 7 bases lining up with TRBD2. J was trimmed by 4 bases and V by 4 bases; bases with no gene match: 5. The CDR3 contains 14 residues. Germline V gene lookup returns CDR1 SEHNR and CDR2 FQNEAQ (reference sequence). CDR3 sequence: CASSSLTSPDTQYF. The CDR3 DNA follows: TGTGCCAGCAGCTCCCTGACTAGCCCAGATACGCAGTATTTT.

The rearrangement uses TRBV20-1 and TRBJ2-7, with 15 bases lining up with TRBD2. The J call may be incorrect, as the DNA end agrees better with TRBJ2-5. Germline V gives CDR1 DFQATT, CDR2 SNEGSKA (reference sequence). This CDR3 spans 17 amino acids. In nucleotides, the CDR3 is TGCAGTGCTAAGGGACAGGGACTAGCGGGAGGTCGCGAGACCCAGTACTTC. This translates into CSAKGQGLAGGRETQYF.

J is TRBJ2-7 and V is TRBV20-1; D uncertain. The germline V gene has CDR1 DFQATT and CDR2 SNEGSKA (reference sequence). The CDR3 extends over 14 amino acids. V was shortened by 1 base and J by 2 bases, with 12 bases between the two germline ends. CDR3 nucleotide sequence: TGCAGTGCTAGAGCCCTAGGTGGGACCTACGAGCAGTACTTC. This translates into CSARALGGTYEQYF.

This clonotype has only a few counts. The chain has TRBV6-2 or TRBV6-3 and TRBJ2-5; a weak D match, TRBD2 (5 bases). Germline V gene lookup returns CDR1 MNHEY and CDR2 SVGEGT. The CDR3 is 16 residues long. V lost 4 bases, J lost 5 bases, and 20 bases lay in between. The CDR3 here is CASSSGRIEYLETQYF. The CDR3 bases are TGTGCCAGCAGTTCGGGAAGGATAGAGTACCTTGAGACCCAGTACTTC.